The T cell receptor (beta chain) described here comes from a study of shared clonotypes between healthy human individuals. Trimming pared 0 bases from V and 9 bases from J, leaving 14 bases between. The CDR3 sequence is 14 residues long. Germline assignment: CDR1 SGHDT and CDR2 YYEEEE. For this clone: Its specificity is not known.

The split of CD4+ cells yielded CD45RA+ naive and CD45RA-negative memory subsets. Sequencing was performed with immunoSEQ multiplex PCR; in TCRdb, only in-frame clones are kept and a portion is missing. Found here are 980,000 or so clones, 76% of them singletons; the top ten hold over 1.3%. Study-wide points: Among a handful of donors, approximately 4.6% of naive CD4 clonotypes were found in common.

This TCR was sampled from a man aged 18 to 35 in good health. This rearrangement joins TRBV5-6 to TRBJ2-3; no clear D gene. Specimen: memory CD4+ T cells sorted from blood. Subset defined: CD45RA-negative fraction. The CDR3 loop is CASSLGPRGLTQYF. The CDR3 nucleotides are TGTGCCAGCAGCTTGGGGCCTAGAGGATTGACGCAGTATTTT. Filled out from reference TRBV5-6 and TRBJ2-3, the complete variable domain reads DAGVTQSPTHLIKTRGQQVTLRCSPKSGHDTVSWYQQALGQGPQFIFQYYEEEERQRGNFPDRFSGHQFPNYSSELNVNALLLGDSALYLCASSLGPRGLTQYFGPGTRLTVL.